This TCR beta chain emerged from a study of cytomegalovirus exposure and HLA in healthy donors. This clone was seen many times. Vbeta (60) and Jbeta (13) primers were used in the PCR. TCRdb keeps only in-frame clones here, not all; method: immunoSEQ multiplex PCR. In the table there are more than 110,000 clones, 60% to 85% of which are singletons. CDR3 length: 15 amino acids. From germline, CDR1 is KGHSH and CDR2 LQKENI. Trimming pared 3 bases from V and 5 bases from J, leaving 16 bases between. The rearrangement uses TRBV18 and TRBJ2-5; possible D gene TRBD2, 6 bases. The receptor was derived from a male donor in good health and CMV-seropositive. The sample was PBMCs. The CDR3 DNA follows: TGTGCCAGCTCACCTACCACGGGAGTCGGGGAGACCCAGTACTTC. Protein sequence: CASSPTTGVGETQYF.